Each of the 11 T cell receptor beta chains below was sequenced from the same sample in a study of blood T cell repertoires in COVID-19. Profiling relied on immunoSEQ multiplex PCR, and the TCRdb table lists in-frame clones only, not all of them. The table has about 190,000 clones, 82% seen once. The sample comprised peripheral blood. The receptors derive from a woman in her sixties with COVID-19, enrolled during active disease.

V is TRBV10-2 and J is TRBJ2-2; TRBD2 matches at 8 bases. J gave up 5 bases and V 0 bases, and 11 bases lay outside the gene matches. CDR1 and CDR2 (germline): WSHSY, SAAADI. CDR3 length: 18 amino acids. DNA for the CDR3: TGCGCCAGCAGTGAGTCCGGGGTAGCGGGGCGTCAAACCGGGGAGCTGTTTTTT. It is translated as CASSESGVAGRQTGELFF.

The rearrangement joins TRBV6-5 to TRBJ2-2; possible D gene TRBD1, 6 bases. The V end lost 11 bases, the J end lost 2 bases, and 18 bases lay between the germline ends. The CDR3 is 15 residues long. CDR1 is MNHEY and CDR2 is SVGAGI in the germline V gene. CDR3 protein: CASTPTRGNTGELFF. CDR3 DNA sequence: TGTGCCTCCACCCCAACCAGGGGAAACACCGGGGAGCTGTTTTTT.

The chain carries TRBV28 and TRBJ2-5; 13 nucleotides match TRBD2. The CDR3 has 16 residues. Germline values: CDR1 MDHEN, CDR2 SYDVKM. The V segment lost 6 bases and the J segment 2 bases; nucleotides outside the gene matches: 6. CDR3 nucleotides: TGTGCCAGCAGCGTCCTGGGACTAGCGGGACAAGAGACCCAGTACTTC. Translation gives CASSVLGLAGQETQYF.

The chain recombines TRBV10-3 with TRBJ2-3, with D possibly being TRBD2 (6 bases). The CDR3 consists of 13 residues. Germline V gene data show CDR1 as ENHRY and CDR2 as SYGVKD. V shed 6 bases and J shed 1 base, with 8 bases lying between them. The CDR3 nucleotides read TGTGCCATCAGCCGACTAGGCACAGATACGCAGTATTTT. This codes for CAISRLGTDTQYF.

The chain employs TRBV7-9 and TRBJ1-5; 7 nucleotides match TRBD1. After removal of 3 bases from V and 6 bases from J, the junction contained 5 bases not matched to a gene. The CDR3 is 14 residues long. The germline CDR1 and CDR2 sequences are SEHNR and FQNEAQ (reference sequence). The CDR3 spells CASSLSGGGQPQHF. The CDR3, as DNA: TGTGCCAGCAGCTTGTCAGGGGGAGGTCAGCCCCAGCATTTT.

The rearrangement links TRBV7-3 to TRBJ2-5; perhaps TRBD2 as D (6 bases). This CDR3 has 16 residues. Germline V gives CDR1 SGHTA, CDR2 FQGTGA. Trimming took 1 base from V and 5 from J, leaving 17 bases between them. The CDR3, as DNA: TGTGCCAGCAGCTTAAACCCACGGGGGTCGGGTGAGACCCAGTACTTC. It is translated as CASSLNPRGSGETQYF.

The chain employs TRBV2 and TRBJ2-7; TRBD1 is a possible D gene (6 bases). Germline assignment: CDR1 SNHLY and CDR2 FYNNEI. V dropped 4 bases and J dropped 4 bases, with 17 bases sitting between them. CDR3 length: 15 residues. The CDR3 sequence: CASSASPQGAYEQYF. CDR3 in DNA: TGTGCCAGCAGTGCCTCCCCACAGGGCGCTTACGAGCAGTACTTC.

This clone was detected only a few times. The chain combines TRBV5-6 with TRBJ1-2, with 9 bases that match TRBD1. The V gene's germline CDR1 is SGHDT and CDR2 YYEEEE. With 4 bases clipped from V and 5 bases from J, the junction kept 6 bases outside the gene matches. This CDR3 has 14 residues. CDR3 residues: CASSASGTGYGYTF. The CDR3 DNA reads as TGTGCCAGCAGCGCCTCCGGGACAGGGTATGGCTACACCTTC.

The V gene is TRBV3-1 (or the pseudogene TRBV3-2), the J gene TRBJ2-2; the D gene is possibly TRBD1 (6 bases). V lost 3 bases, J lost 6 bases, and 8 bases lay in between. Germline assignment: CDR1 LGHDT and CDR2 YNNKEL (reference sequence). The CDR3 consists of 13 residues. The CDR3 DNA sequence: TGTGCCAGCAGCCAGTACAGGGCCGGGGAGCTGTTTTTT. It encodes CASSQYRAGELFF.

The chain joins TRBV10-3 to TRBJ2-7, with D tentatively TRBD2 (5 bases). V gave up 10 bases and J gave up 0 bases, with 25 bases separating them. Germline V lookup: CDR1 ENHRY, CDR2 SYGVKD. This CDR3 is built from 17 residues. The DNA for the CDR3 is TGTGCCACTCCAGAACGGGTACGGGAATTGGGCTCCTACGAGCAGTACTTC. It specifies CATPERVRELGSYEQYF.

Details on this clone: Relative to the germline gene, one junction end is altered; a read error may explain this. The chain couples TRBV5-1 to TRBJ1-2; possibly TRBD1 for D (6 bases). The CDR3 covers 16 residues. CDR1 is SGHRS, CDR2 YFSETQ, per germline. The CDR3 region is CASSLALTGAKYGYTF. The CDR3 DNA follows: TGCGCCAGCAGCTTGGCCTTGACAGGAGCTAAGTATGGCTACACCTTC.